Listed below are T cell receptor beta chains from one sample, sequenced in a study of cytomegalovirus exposure and HLA in healthy donors. Sequenced by immunoSEQ multiplex PCR; TCRdb stores in-frame clones only, minus some. Among about 150,000 clones listed, about 82% were seen once. Sequencing input: PBMCs. These receptors all come from a male donor in good health and CMV-seronegative. The CDR3 runs from the conserved cysteine through the conserved F or W. D genes are given only for firm matches. Not every row has a clone size; where given, it reads once, few, many or a size class.

D	V	size	J	DNA	CDR3
.	TRBV6-1	.	TRBJ2-3	TGTGCCAGCTCCTTCGTCCTAGGGGGCACAGATACGCAGTATTTT	CASSFVLGGTDTQYF
.	TRBV12-5	.	TRBJ1-2	TGTGCTAGTGGTTTGGAACAGTGGGATGGCTACACCTTC	CASGLEQWDGYTF
.	TRBV4-3	.	TRBJ1-2	TGCGCCAGCAGCCAGCCCACCTCCGGGTCTTATGGCTACACCTTC	CASSQPTSGSYGYTF
.	TRBV28	.	TRBJ2-7	TGTGCCAGCAGCCCATCCGGTAAACGGCGGAACGAGCAGTACTTC	CASSPSGKRRNEQYF
.	TRBV28	.	TRBJ1-4	TGTGCCAGCAGGACCCGGGTGACAAAACTGTTTTTT	CASRTRVTKLFF
TRBD2	TRBV4-2	few	TRBJ2-3	TGTGCCAGCAGCCAAGATACTGGCGGGGGGGCAGATACGCAGTATTTT	CASSQDTGGGADTQYF
.	TRBV2	.	TRBJ1-4	TGTGCCAGCAGTGTTTTACGGGCGGGAAAACTGTTTTTT	CASSVLRAGKLFF
.	TRBV7-4	.	TRBJ2-1	TGTGCCAGCCCAGTTAGCCCCTTAGCGTTAGAGCAGTTCTTC	CASPVSPLALEQFF
.	TRBV19	.	TRBJ2-7	TGTGCCAGTAGTATAGCGGCGGGCTCTAGGTACGAGCAGTACTTC	CASSIAAGSRYEQYF
.	TRBV6-1	.	TRBJ1-2	TGTGCCAGCAGTATCGACAGAGTCTATGGCTACACCTTT	CASSIDRVYGYTF
.	TRBV18	.	TRBJ2-7	TGTGCCAGCTCACCCCCGTCCCGGAGCGCCTACGAGCAGTACTTC	CASSPPSRSAYEQYF
TRBD1	TRBV6-5	.	TRBJ1-4	TGTGCCAGCAGTTCCGGACAGGCACGAAAACTGTTTTTT	CASSSGQARKLFF
TRBD1	TRBV2	.	TRBJ1-6	TGTGCCAGCAGTGTGGCGACAGGGAATTCACTCCTCCACTTT	CASSVATGNSLLHF
.	TRBV29-1	.	TRBJ1-2	TGCAGCGTCGTACAGGGCGGCAAGGAGGGCTACACCTTC	CSVVQGGKEGYTF
.	TRBV2	.	TRBJ1-1	TGTGCCAGCGGGCTGGCGGGAGGGAACACTGAAGCTTTCTTT	CASGLAGGNTEAFF
.	TRBV12-5	few	TRBJ2-3	TGTGCTAGTGGTTTGGTATTGAGGGACAAGGGGCCGCCGGATACGCAGTATTTT	CASGLVLRDKGPPDTQYF
.	TRBV7-2	.	TRBJ2-2	TGTGCCAGCAGCTTTACAGGATACACCGGGGAGCTGTTTTTT	CASSFTGYTGELFF
.	TRBV27	.	TRBJ2-2	TGTGCCAGCAGCCTTACCGGGGAGCTGTTTTTT	CASSLTGELFF
.	TRBV6-1	.	TRBJ1-2	TGTGCCAGCAGTTTTGGGACTTTCGCCTATGGCTACACCTTC	CASSFGTFAYGYTF
TRBD2	TRBV11-3	.	TRBJ2-7	TGTGCCAGCAGCTTAGATCGCGGGGGGCACGAGCAGTACTTC	CASSLDRGGHEQYF